This TCR beta chain originates from a study of shared clonotypes between healthy human individuals. Study summary: Used for every donor were three CD4 naive, three CD4 memory, two CD8 naive and one CD8 memory plate.

Profiling relied on immunoSEQ multiplex PCR, and the TCRdb table lists in-frame clones only, not all of them. The table shows some 790,000 clones, with approximately 77% occurring only once. The V and J ends lost 4 bases and 4 bases, in that order; junction bases with no gene match: 9. CDR1 and CDR2 (germline): MRHNA, SNTAGT. The CDR3 sequence is 16 residues long. This TCR was recovered from a woman under 40 in good health. The chain has TRBV6-4 and TRBJ2-3; 9 positions agree with TRBD2. The material sequenced was memory CD4+ T cells sorted from blood. The subset is: CD45RA-negative fraction. As DNA, the CDR3 is TGTGCCAGCAGTGCTCGAGCGACTAGCGGAGCAGATACGCAGTATTTT. It codes for CASSARATSGADTQYF.